The present T cell receptor (beta chain) was sequenced within a study of Ad26.COV2.S vaccination and SARS-CoV-2 variants. Study-level points and caveats: For non-spike TCRs, breadth in vaccine recipients resembled that in placebo recipients.

This CDR3 is built from 14 residues. Germline CDR1 SGHTA, CDR2 FQGNSA. Trimming took 1 base from V and 7 from J, leaving 10 bases between them. About this clone itself: Its antigen is still unknown.

Stated treatment: around 19 received Ad26.COV2.S at low or high dose, single or two shots; a few received placebo; per-sample allocation not given. Specimens were obtained on day 63 following the first vaccine or placebo injection. Assay: immunoSEQ multiplex PCR; the TCRdb copy retains only in-frame clones and omits some. The sample records 300,000 to 350,000 clones, roughly 88% being singletons. Sequenced here: peripheral blood, sampled in a trial of Ad26.COV2.S vaccine versus placebo. The receptor was isolated from a person aged 18 to 65 who received the Ad26.COV2.S COVID-19 vaccine or a placebo. J is TRBJ2-2 and V is TRBV7-2; D might be TRBD1 or TRBD2, each matching 5 bases. DNA of the CDR3: TGTGCCAGCAGCTTAGGGGGCGGAGGCGGGGAGCTGTTTTTT. Translated, it gives CASSLGGGGGELFF.